Sequencing of this T cell receptor (beta chain) was carried out in a study of blood T cells in healthy people across ages. A second roughly 6 to 12 cycle PCR used barcoded and J-beta primers. Each CDR3 protein is one row after TCRdb ran MiXCR on the 5' RACE reads. Of about 1.8 million distinct CDR3 sequences in the sample, 40% to 55% were seen once. Isolation per sample recovered at least 6 million PBMCs. CDR1 is SGHVS, CDR2 FNYEAQ, per germline. V was shortened by 1 base and J by 8 bases, with 14 bases between the two germline ends. The CDR3 runs 14 residues. The genes are TRBV7-6 and TRBJ1-2; D is possibly TRBD1 (6 bases). The source material was blood. The sequence was obtained from a woman in her thirties or forties in good health. CDR3 in DNA: TGTGCCAGCAGCTTAGAAGGGGGGAAGACGGGCTACACCTTC. It yields the protein CASSLEGGKTGYTF.